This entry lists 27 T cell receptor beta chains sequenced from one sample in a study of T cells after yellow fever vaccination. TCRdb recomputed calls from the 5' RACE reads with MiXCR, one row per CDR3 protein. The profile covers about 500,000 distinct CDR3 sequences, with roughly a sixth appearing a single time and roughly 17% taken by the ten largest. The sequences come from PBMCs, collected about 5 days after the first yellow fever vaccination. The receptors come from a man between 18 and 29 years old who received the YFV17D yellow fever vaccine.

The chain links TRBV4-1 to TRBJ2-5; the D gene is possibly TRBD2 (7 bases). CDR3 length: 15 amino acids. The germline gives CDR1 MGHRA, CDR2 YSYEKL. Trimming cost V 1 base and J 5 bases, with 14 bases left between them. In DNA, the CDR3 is TGCGCCAGCAGCCAAGTAATAAGGGGGGGGGAGACCCAGTACTTC. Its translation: CASSQVIRGGETQYF.

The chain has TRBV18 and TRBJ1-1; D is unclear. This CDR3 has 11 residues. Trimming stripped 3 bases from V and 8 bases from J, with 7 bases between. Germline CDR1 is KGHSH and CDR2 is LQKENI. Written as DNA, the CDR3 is TGTGCCAGCTCACCTGTAGGGGAAGCTTTCTTT. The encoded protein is CASSPVGEAFF.

In DNA form, the CDR3 reads TGTGCCAGCAGCTTGGAAATAGTCGGACAGGGGTCCTACGAGCAGTACTTC. This sequence encodes CASSLEIVGQGSYEQYF. The genes are TRBV5-6 and TRBJ2-7; 9 nucleotides match TRBD1. Looked up from germline, CDR1 is SGHDT and CDR2 is YYEEEE. Trimming took 0 bases from V and 1 from J; bases not matched to a gene: 8. The CDR3 has 17 residues.

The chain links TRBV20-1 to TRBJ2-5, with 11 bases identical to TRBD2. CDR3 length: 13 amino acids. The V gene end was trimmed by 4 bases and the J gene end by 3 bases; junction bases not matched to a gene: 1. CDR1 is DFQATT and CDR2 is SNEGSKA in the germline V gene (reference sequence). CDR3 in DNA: TGCAGTGCTACTAGCGGGGGGAAAGAGACCCAGTACTTC. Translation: CSATSGGKETQYF.

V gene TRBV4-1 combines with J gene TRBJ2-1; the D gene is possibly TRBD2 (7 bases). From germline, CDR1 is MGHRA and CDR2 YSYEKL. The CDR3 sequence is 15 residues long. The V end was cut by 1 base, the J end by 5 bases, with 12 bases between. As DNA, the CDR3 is TGCGCCAGCAGCCAAGGGGGGGGCTGGGACAATGAGCAGTTCTTC. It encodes CASSQGGGWDNEQFF.

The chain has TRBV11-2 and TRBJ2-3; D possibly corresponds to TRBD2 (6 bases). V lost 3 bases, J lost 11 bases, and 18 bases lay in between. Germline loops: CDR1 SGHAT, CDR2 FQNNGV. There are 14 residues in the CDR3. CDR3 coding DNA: TGTGCCAGCAGCTTCACGCTGGACTGGGGGGAGCAGTATTTT. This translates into CASSFTLDWGEQYF.

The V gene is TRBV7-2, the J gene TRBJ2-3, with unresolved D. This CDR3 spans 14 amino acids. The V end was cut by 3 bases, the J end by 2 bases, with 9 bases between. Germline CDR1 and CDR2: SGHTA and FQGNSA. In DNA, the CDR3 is TGTGCCAGCAGCTTTGGGATCCTCACAGATACGCAGTATTTT. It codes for CASSFGILTDTQYF.

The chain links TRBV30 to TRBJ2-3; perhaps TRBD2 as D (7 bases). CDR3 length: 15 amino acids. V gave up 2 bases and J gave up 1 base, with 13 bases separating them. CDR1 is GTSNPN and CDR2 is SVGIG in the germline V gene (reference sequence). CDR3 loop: CAWSRGAPGTDTQYF. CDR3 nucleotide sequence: TGTGCCTGGAGTCGGGGGGCGCCGGGCACAGATACGCAGTATTTT.

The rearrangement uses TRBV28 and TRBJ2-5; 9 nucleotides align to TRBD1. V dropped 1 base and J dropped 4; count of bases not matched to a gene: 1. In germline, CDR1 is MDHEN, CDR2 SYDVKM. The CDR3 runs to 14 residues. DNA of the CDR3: TGTGCCAGCAGTTTATCACAGGGGGCAGAGACCCAGTACTTC. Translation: CASSLSQGAETQYF.

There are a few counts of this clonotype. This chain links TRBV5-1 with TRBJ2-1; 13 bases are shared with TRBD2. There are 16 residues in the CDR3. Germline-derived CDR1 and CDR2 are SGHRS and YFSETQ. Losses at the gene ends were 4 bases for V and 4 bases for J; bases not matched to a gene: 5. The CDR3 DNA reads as TGCGCCAGCAGCACGGAACTAGCGGGGGGGTACAATGAGCAGTTCTTC. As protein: CASSTELAGGYNEQFF.

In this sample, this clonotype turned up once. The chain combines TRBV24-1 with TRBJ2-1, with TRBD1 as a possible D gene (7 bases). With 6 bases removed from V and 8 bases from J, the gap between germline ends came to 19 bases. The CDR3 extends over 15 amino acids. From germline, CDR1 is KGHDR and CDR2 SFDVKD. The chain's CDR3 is CATSSPPARGDEQFF. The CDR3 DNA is TGTGCCACCAGTTCCCCCCCGGCCAGGGGGGATGAGCAGTTCTTC.

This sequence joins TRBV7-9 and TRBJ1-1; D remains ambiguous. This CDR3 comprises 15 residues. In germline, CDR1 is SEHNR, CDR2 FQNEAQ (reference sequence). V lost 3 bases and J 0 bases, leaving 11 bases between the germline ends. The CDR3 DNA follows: TGTGCCAGCAGCTTCATACAGACCCTGAACACTGAAGCTTTCTTT. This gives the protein CASSFIQTLNTEAFF.

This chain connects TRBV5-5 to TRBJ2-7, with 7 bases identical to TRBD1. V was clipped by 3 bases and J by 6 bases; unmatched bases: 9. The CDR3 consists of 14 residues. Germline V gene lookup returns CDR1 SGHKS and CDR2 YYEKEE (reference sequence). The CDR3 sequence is CASSSETGSAEQYV. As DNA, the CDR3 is TGTGCCAGCAGCTCGGAGACAGGGTCCGCCGAGCAGTACGTC.

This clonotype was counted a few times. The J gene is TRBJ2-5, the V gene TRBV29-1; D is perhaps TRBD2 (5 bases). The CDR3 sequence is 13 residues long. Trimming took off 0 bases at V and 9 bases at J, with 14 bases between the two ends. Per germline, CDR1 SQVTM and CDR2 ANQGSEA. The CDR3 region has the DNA TGCAGCGTTGAAGAGGGTAGCTACGGGGCCCAGTACTTC. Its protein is CSVEEGSYGAQYF. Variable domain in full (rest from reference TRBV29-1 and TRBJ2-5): SAVISQKPSRDICQRGTSLTIQCQVDSQVTMMFWYRQQPGQSLTLIATANQGSEATYESGFVIDKFPISRPNLTFSTLTVSNMSPEDSSIYLCSVEEGSYGAQYFGPGTRLLVL.

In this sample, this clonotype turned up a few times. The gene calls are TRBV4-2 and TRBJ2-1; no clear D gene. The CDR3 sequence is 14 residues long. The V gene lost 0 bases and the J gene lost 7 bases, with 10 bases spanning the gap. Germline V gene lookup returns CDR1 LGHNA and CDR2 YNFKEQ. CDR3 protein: CASSQDAFVNEQFF. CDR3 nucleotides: TGTGCCAGCAGCCAAGACGCGTTTGTGAATGAGCAGTTCTTC.

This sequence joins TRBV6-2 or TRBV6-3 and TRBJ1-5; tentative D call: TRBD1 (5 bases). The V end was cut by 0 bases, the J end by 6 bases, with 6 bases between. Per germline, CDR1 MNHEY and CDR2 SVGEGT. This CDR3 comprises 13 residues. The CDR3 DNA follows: TGTGCCAGCAGTTACTCCAGGGCTCAGCCCCAGCATTTT. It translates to CASSYSRAQPQHF.

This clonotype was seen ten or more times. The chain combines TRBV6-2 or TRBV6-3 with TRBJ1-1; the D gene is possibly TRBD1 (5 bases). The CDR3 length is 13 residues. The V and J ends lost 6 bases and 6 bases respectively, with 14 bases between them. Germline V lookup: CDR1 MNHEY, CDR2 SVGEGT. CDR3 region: CASSHLMGPEAFF. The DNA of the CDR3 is TGTGCCAGCAGCCACCTTATGGGGCCTGAAGCTTTCTTT.

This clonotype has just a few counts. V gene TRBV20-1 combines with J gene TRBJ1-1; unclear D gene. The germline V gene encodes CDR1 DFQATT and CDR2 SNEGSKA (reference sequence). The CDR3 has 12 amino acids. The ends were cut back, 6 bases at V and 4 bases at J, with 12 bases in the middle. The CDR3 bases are TGCAGTGCCTCTCTGGAATTCACTGAAGCTTTCTTT. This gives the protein CSASLEFTEAFF.

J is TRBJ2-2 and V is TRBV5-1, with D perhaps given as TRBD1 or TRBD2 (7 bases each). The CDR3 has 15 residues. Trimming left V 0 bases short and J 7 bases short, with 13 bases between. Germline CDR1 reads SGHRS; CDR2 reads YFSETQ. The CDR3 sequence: CASSLVERDSGELFF. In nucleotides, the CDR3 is TGCGCCAGCAGCTTGGTAGAGCGGGACAGCGGGGAGCTGTTTTTT.

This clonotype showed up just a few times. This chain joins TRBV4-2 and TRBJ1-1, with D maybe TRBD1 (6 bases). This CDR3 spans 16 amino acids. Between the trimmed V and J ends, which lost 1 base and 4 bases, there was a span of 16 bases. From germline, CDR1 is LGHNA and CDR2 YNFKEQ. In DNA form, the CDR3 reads TGTGCCAGCAGCCAAGCACCTCGGGGGGGCGGCACTGAAGCTTTCTTT. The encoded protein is CASSQAPRGGGTEAFF.

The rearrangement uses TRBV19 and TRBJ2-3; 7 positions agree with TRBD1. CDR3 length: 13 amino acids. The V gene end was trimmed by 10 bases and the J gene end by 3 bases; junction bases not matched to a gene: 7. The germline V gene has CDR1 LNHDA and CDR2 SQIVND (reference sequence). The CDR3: CATYDRATDTQYF. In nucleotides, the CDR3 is TGTGCCACCTATGACAGGGCAACAGATACGCAGTATTTT.

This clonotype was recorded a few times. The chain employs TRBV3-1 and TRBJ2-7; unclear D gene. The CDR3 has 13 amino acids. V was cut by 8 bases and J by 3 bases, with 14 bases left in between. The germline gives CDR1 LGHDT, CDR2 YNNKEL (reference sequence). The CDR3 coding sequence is TGTGCCAGCGGGGATGGAGAAATCTACGAGCAGTACTTC. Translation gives CASGDGEIYEQYF.

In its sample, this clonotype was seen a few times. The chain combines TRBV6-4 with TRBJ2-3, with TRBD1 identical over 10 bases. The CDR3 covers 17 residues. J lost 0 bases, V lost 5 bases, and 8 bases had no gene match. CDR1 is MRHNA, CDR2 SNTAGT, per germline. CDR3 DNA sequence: TGTGCCAGCAGTTCCGGGACAGGGGCACACAGCACAGATACGCAGTATTTT. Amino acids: CASSSGTGAHSTDTQYF.

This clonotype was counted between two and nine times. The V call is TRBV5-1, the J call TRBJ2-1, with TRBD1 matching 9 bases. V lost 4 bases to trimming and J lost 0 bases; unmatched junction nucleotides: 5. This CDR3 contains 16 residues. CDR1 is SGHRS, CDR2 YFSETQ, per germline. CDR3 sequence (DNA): TGCGCCAGCAGCACCGGACAGGGGAGCTCCTACAATGAGCAGTTCTTC. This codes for CASSTGQGSSYNEQFF.

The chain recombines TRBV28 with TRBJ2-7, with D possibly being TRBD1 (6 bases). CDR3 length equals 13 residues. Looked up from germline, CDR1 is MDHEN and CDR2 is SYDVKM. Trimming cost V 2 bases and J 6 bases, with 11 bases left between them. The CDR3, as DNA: TGTGCCAGCAGTTTACAGGGGACGACCGAGCAGTACGTC. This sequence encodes CASSLQGTTEQYV.

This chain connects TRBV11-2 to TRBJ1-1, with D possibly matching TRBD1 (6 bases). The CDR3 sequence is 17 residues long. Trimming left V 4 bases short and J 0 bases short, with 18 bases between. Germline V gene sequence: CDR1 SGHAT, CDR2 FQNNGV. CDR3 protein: CASSSRGGLIMNTEAFF. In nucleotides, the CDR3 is TGTGCCAGCAGCTCTAGGGGGGGTCTCATCATGAACACTGAAGCTTTCTTT.

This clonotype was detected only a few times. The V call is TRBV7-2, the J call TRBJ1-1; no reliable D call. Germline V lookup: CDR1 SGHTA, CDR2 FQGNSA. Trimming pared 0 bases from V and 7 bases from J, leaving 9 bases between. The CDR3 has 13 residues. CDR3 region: CASSLAREDEAFF. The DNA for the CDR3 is TGTGCCAGCAGCTTAGCGCGGGAAGATGAAGCTTTCTTT.